This T cell receptor (beta chain) was profiled in a study of shared clonotypes between healthy human individuals. Each subset's genomic DNA was split evenly across several immunoSEQ plates. The sequenced material, unsorted PBMC DNA, was run on ten immunoSEQ deep assay plates. The table came from immunoSEQ multiplex PCR; TCRdb's copy has only in-frame clones and leaves some out. The sample holds around 530,000 clones, just over 75% seen once. This CDR3 is built from 13 residues. The germline V gene encodes CDR1 MNHEY and CDR2 SMNVEV (reference sequence). Trimming shortened V by 1 base and J by 7 bases, and 10 bases separated the two germline ends. The donors, all of them Caucasian adults, lived in Nashville, Tennessee. Unsorted samples, those not sorted, used some 90 million PBMCs for genomic DNA. The count of this clone is one.

The rearrangement joins TRBV27 to TRBJ2-5; no clear D gene. The sequenced material came from PBMCs. This clonotype was obtained from a woman between 35 and 50 years old in good health. Some clones in this sample may be carry-over from other donors' samples. DNA of the CDR3: TGTGCCAGCAGTTTATTGGCAGACTCGACCCAGTACTTC. This sequence encodes CASSLLADSTQYF.